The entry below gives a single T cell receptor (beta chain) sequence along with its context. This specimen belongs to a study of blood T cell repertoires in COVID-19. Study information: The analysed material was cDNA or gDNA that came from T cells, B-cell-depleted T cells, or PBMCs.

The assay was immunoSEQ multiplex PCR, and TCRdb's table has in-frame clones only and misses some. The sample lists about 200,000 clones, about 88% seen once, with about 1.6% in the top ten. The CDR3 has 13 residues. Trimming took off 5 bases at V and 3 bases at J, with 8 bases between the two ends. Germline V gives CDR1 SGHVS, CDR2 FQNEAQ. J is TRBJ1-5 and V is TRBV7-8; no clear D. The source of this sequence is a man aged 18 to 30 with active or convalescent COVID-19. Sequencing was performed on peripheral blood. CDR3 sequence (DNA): TGTGCCAGCAGCCCCCTGGCCAATCAGCCCCAGCATTTT. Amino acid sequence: CASSPLANQPQHF.